These T cell receptor beta chains were read from a single sample in a study of identical twins. TCRdb ran MiXCR on the 5' RACE reads and lists one entry per CDR3 protein. Counted here are 500,000 to 600,000 distinct CDR3 sequences, 22% occurring once; the ten biggest clones make up 0.75% to 0.95%. These sequences were also reported in another study, on T cells expressing NK-cell markers.

The material sequenced was CD4+ T cells sorted from blood. Receptors originate from a woman in her late teens or twenties in good health. The CDR3 runs from the conserved cysteine through the conserved F or W. Each record gives: clone size, D gene, V gene, J gene, CDR3 DNA, CDR3 protein. The D gene is left open where the match is weak. Part of the rows lack a size; the others show once, few, many or a class for expanded clones.

>few|TRBD2|TRBV15|TRBJ2-3
TGTGCCACCAGCAGAGCGAAGCGGGGGGGCCTCGCAGATACGCAGTATTTT
CATSRAKRGGLADTQYF
>.|.|TRBV15|TRBJ2-1
TGTGCCACCAGCAGAGATAAATCTCGGGAGCAGTTCTTC
CATSRDKSREQFF
>few|TRBD2|TRBV9|TRBJ2-5
TGTGCCAGCAGCCCCCGGACTAGCGGGGGGGCGGAGACCCAGTACTTC
CASSPRTSGGAETQYF
>many|.|TRBV10-3|TRBJ2-5
TGTGCCATTGGATCGACGGGCCAAGAGACCCAGTACTTC
CAIGSTGQETQYF
>many|TRBD2|TRBV20-1|TRBJ2-3
TGCAGTGCTAGAGGGACGGGGTCTAGCGGGCAAAGCACAGATACGCAGTATTTT
CSARGTGSSGQSTDTQYF
>.|TRBD1|TRBV7-2|TRBJ1-4
TGTGCCAGCAGCCCGGGACAGAGTAATGAAAAACTGTTTTTT
CASSPGQSNEKLFF
>.|.|TRBV10-2|TRBJ1-5
TGCGCCAGCAGTGCGACAGCTGGGAATCAGCCCCAGCATTTT
CASSATAGNQPQHF
>.|TRBD2|TRBV7-2|TRBJ2-1
TGTGCCAGCAGCTTAGCTAGCGGGAGTATCCATGAGCAGTTCTTC
CASSLASGSIHEQFF
>few|.|TRBV7-6|TRBJ2-7
TGTGCCAGCAGCTTAGGTGTTGTCAGGGAAGAGCAGTACTTC
CASSLGVVREEQYF
>few|TRBD1|TRBV12-3/TRBV12-4|TRBJ2-7
TGTGCCAGCAGTTTAGCGAGGGGGCGGGTAAACTTCTACGAGCAGTACTTC
CASSLARGRVNFYEQYF
>.|.|TRBV20-1|TRBJ2-7
TGCAGTGCTAAGGTTGGGCCTCCGGCCCACTACGAGCAGTACTTC
CSAKVGPPAHYEQYF
>.|TRBD2|TRBV6-2/TRBV6-3|TRBJ2-7
TGTGCCAGCAGAGCGGGAGGCCCTGGGTCCTACGAGCAGTACTTC
CASRAGGPGSYEQYF
>few|TRBD2|TRBV25-1|TRBJ2-5
TGTGCCAGCATCCCCAGGGGGACTAGCGGAATGGAGACCCAGTACTTC
CASIPRGTSGMETQYF
>few|.|TRBV5-1|TRBJ2-7
TGCGCCAGCAGCTTCGCAGAGTTGGCCTACGAGCAGTACTTC
CASSFAELAYEQYF
>.|.|TRBV20-1|TRBJ2-2
TGCAGTGCTAGGGCCTCCATCGGGGTCACGGAATACACCGGGGAGCTGTTTTTT
CSARASIGVTEYTGELFF
>.|TRBD2|TRBV6-1|TRBJ2-5
TGTGCCAGCAGGGGGACTAGCGGGGGGGCCTCGGAGACCCAGTACTTC
CASRGTSGGASETQYF
>once|.|TRBV7-3|TRBJ2-3
TGTGCCAGCAAAGGGCGGGCGGGGGCCGGCACAGATACGCAGTATTTT
CASKGRAGAGTDTQYF
>few|TRBD2|TRBV10-3|TRBJ2-2
TGTGCCATCGGCCCCCTAGCGGGAGTTACCGGGGAGCTGTTTTTT
CAIGPLAGVTGELFF
>.|TRBD2|TRBV20-1|TRBJ2-5
TGCAGTGCAGATACTAGCGGAATCCAAGAGACCCAGTACTTC
CSADTSGIQETQYF
>.|.|TRBV9|TRBJ2-7
TGTGCCAGCAGCGTAGGGCAGGGTCCCTACTACGAGCAGTACTTC
CASSVGQGPYYEQYF
>.|TRBD1|TRBV6-1|TRBJ2-1
TGTGCCAGCGGCGGACAGGGAATCTATGAGCAGTTCTTC
CASGGQGIYEQFF
>.|TRBD1|TRBV7-2|TRBJ2-5
TGTGCCAGCAGCCCGGACGGGACAGGGGGCCCCTCCGCCCAGTACTTC
CASSPDGTGGPSAQYF
>few|.|TRBV9|TRBJ1-5
TGTGCCAGCAGCGCACATCATGGTCCGAATCAGCCCCAGCATTTT
CASSAHHGPNQPQHF
>.|TRBD2|TRBV5-1|TRBJ2-7
TGCGCCAGCAGCGGCGGGACTAGCTCGACCGAGCAGTACTTC
CASSGGTSSTEQYF
>.|.|TRBV9|TRBJ2-3
TGTGCCAGCAGCGAGGGGACCCAGTCGTCGGCGGGGACGAGGTTCAGAGATACGCAGTATTTT
CASSEGTQSSAGTRFRDTQYF
>few|TRBD2|TRBV10-3|TRBJ2-5
TGTGCCGTCGGGACTAGCGGGAGGGCCGAAGAGACCCAGTACTTC
CAVGTSGRAEETQYF
>once|.|TRBV6-2/TRBV6-3|TRBJ2-2
TGTGCCAGCAGTTACCCCCCGGCGGAGCTGTTTTTT
CASSYPPAELFF
>.|TRBD2|TRBV6-2/TRBV6-3|TRBJ2-1
TGTGCCAGCGGCAAAGCGGGAGGGCTGGACAATGAGCAGTTCTTC
CASGKAGGLDNEQFF
>few|.|TRBV6-1|TRBJ1-1
TGTGCCAGCAGCGAAATGAACACTGAAGCTTTCTTT
CASSEMNTEAFF
>.|.|TRBV12-3/TRBV12-4|TRBJ2-3
TGTGCCAGCAGTCCCTCGTTAGGTAGCACAGATACGCAGTATTTT
CASSPSLGSTDTQYF
>few|.|TRBV12-3/TRBV12-4|TRBJ2-6
TGTGCCAGCAGTTTTTGGGGCTCTGGGGCCAACGTCCTGACTTTC
CASSFWGSGANVLTF
>.|.|TRBV14|TRBJ2-1
TGTGCCAGCAGCTCAGTAAGGGGGTCCTACAATGAGCAGTTCTTC
CASSSVRGSYNEQFF
>few|.|TRBV7-9|TRBJ2-5
TGTGCCAGCAGCTTTTTTAGACCCGGGGAAAAAGAGACCCAGTACTTC
CASSFFRPGEKETQYF
>.|TRBD2|TRBV20-1|TRBJ2-3
TGCAGTGCTAGCGGTCCCGTAGCGGGAGGGCTTACGGATACGCAGTATTTT
CSASGPVAGGLTDTQYF
>.|.|TRBV5-1|TRBJ2-7
TGCGCCAGCAGCTTGGTTAGGGGCAGACCCGGACGGACCTCCTACGAGCAGTACTTC
CASSLVRGRPGRTSYEQYF
>.|.|TRBV7-9|TRBJ2-7
TGTGCCAGCAGCTTAGCGGAGGGGGCAGGCGAGCAGTACTTC
CASSLAEGAGEQYF
>few|TRBD1|TRBV29-1|TRBJ2-5
TGCAGCGTCCGAGGGACAGGGAGAGAGACCCAGTACTTC
CSVRGTGRETQYF
>.|TRBD1|TRBV5-1|TRBJ1-2
TGCGCCAGCAGCTCTGGACAGGGAGGACTTTTGGACTACACCTTC
CASSSGQGGLLDYTF
>few|.|TRBV7-9|TRBJ2-1
TGTGCCAGCAGCAGCCCAAACAATGAGCAGTTCTTC
CASSSPNNEQFF
>few|.|TRBV27|TRBJ1-2
TGTGCCAGCAGTTTTCAGGCCATGCCGGGCATTCACTATGGCTACACCTTC
CASSFQAMPGIHYGYTF
>.|.|TRBV7-9|TRBJ2-1
TGTGCCAGCAGCTTAGGGGTGACATCGGACATTTACAATGAGCAGTTCTTC
CASSLGVTSDIYNEQFF
>.|.|TRBV16|TRBJ1-1
TGTGCCAGCAGCCAATTGACTAGCGCTGAAGCTTTCTTT
CASSQLTSAEAFF
>.|TRBD2|TRBV20-1|TRBJ2-1
TGCAGTGCTAGAGTTACTAGCGGTAATGAGCAGTTCTTC
CSARVTSGNEQFF
>.|.|TRBV12-3/TRBV12-4|TRBJ1-2
TGTGCCAGCAGTTTCCCCCTCGGGGGCTACACCTTC
CASSFPLGGYTF
>few|.|TRBV29-1|TRBJ2-1
TGCAGCGCCGGCCGGCTAGCGTCCTCCTACAATGAGCAGTTCTTC
CSAGRLASSYNEQFF
>.|TRBD1|TRBV6-5|TRBJ2-3
TGTGCCAGCAGTTACTATGACGACAGGGATATTCAAAGCACAGATACGCAGTATTTT
CASSYYDDRDIQSTDTQYF
>.|.|TRBV9|TRBJ2-7
TGTGCCAGCAGCGTGCACGGGGACTTTCGGGAGCAGTACTTC
CASSVHGDFREQYF
>.|.|TRBV3-1|TRBJ1-1
TGTGCCAGCAGCCATCACGGACCGACAGGCCCGTTCGGAGCTTTCTTT
CASSHHGPTGPFGAFF
>few|.|TRBV10-3|TRBJ1-1
TGTGCCATCAGTATTGTTTGGAACACTGAAGCTTTCTTT
CAISIVWNTEAFF
>few|.|TRBV12-3/TRBV12-4|TRBJ2-5
TGTGCCAGCAGTTTAAGGCAGGGAGCCCAAGAGACCCAGTACTTC
CASSLRQGAQETQYF
>.|TRBD2|TRBV25-1|TRBJ2-1
TGTGCCAGCACTCCTCGGGGGAGGGCCAATGAGCAGTTCTTC
CASTPRGRANEQFF
>few|.|TRBV15|TRBJ1-4
TGTGCCACCAGGGAACGAGGAAAACTGTTTTTT
CATRERGKLFF
>.|TRBD1|TRBV7-2|TRBJ1-4
TGTGCCAGCAGCTTGGACAGGGTAGTTGAAAAACTGTTTTTT
CASSLDRVVEKLFF
>.|.|TRBV4-1|TRBJ2-2
TGCGCCAGCCGGAGATGGACAGACAAGAACACCGGGGAGCTGTTTTTT
CASRRWTDKNTGELFF
>.|TRBD1|TRBV25-1|TRBJ2-7
TGTGCCAGCAGTGCCCTCGGGACAGCCTACGAGCAGTACTTC
CASSALGTAYEQYF
>.|.|TRBV24-1|TRBJ2-1
TGTGCCACCAGTGATTTAGAGGTATACAATGAGCAGTTCTTC
CATSDLEVYNEQFF
>few|TRBD2|TRBV6-5|TRBJ2-2
TGTGCCAGCAGTTACTCTCCTAGCGGGAGTCCCGGGGAGCTGTTTTTT
CASSYSPSGSPGELFF
>few|.|TRBV20-1|TRBJ1-5
TGCAGTGCTAGAGATCCTGGGGACCATCAGCCCCAGCATTTT
CSARDPGDHQPQHF
>.|TRBD2|TRBV4-1|TRBJ2-3
TGCGCCAGCAGCCAAGATATGCTAGCGGGAGAGCCAAGCACAGATACGCAGTATTTT
CASSQDMLAGEPSTDTQYF
>many|.|TRBV20-1|TRBJ2-1
TGCAGTGCTAGAGATCCGGCTGTCGGAGGAAATGAGCAGTTCTTC
CSARDPAVGGNEQFF